The present TCR beta chain was sequenced within a study of cytomegalovirus exposure and HLA in healthy donors. Researchers ran the PCR with 60 Vbeta and 13 Jbeta primers. Measured with immunoSEQ multiplex PCR; TCRdb has only the in-frame clones, and not every one. Among around 220,000 clones listed, roughly 85% were seen once. Germline V CDR1 and CDR2: MNHNY, SVGAGI (reference sequence). V was pared by 5 bases and J by 1 base, with 10 bases of the junction left unmatched. This CDR3 region has 16 residues. Material: PBMCs. The source of this sequence is a man aged 18 to 35 in good health and CMV-seronegative. The chain has TRBV6-6 and TRBJ1-2; 7 bases map to TRBD1. The CDR3 sequence is CASSASWDSLNYGYTF. The CDR3 DNA is TGTGCCAGCAGTGCATCCTGGGACAGTCTTAACTATGGCTACACCTTC.